The next 28 T cell receptor beta chains were all read from a single sample in a study of regulatory dendritic cells for organ transplantation. Sequencing was performed with immunoSEQ multiplex PCR; in TCRdb, only in-frame clones are kept and a portion is missing. The profile shows 30,000 to 40,000 clones, approximately 91% of them singletons. Sequenced sample: naive CD4+ T cells from blood. The subset was: CD45RA+ naive T cells. These receptors were taken from a human donor in good health.

The chain couples TRBV2 to TRBJ2-2, with D possibly matching TRBD2 (5 bases). CDR1 and CDR2 from the germline V gene are SNHLY and FYNNEI. This CDR3 is built from 14 residues. V was cut by 7 bases and J by 2 bases, with 11 bases left in between. CDR3 amino acids: CASTRTLNTGELFF. The CDR3 bases are TGTGCCAGCACTCGGACTCTTAACACCGGGGAGCTGTTTTTT.

The chain uses TRBV11-2 and TRBJ2-3, with D perhaps matching TRBD1 (5 bases). With 2 bases removed from V and 0 bases from J, the gap between germline ends came to 6 bases. The CDR3 runs to 14 residues. Germline CDR1 SGHAT, CDR2 FQNNGV. CDR3 coding DNA: TGTGCCAGCAGCTTATACAGGAGCACAGATACGCAGTATTTT. This codes for CASSLYRSTDTQYF. Drawing the rest from reference TRBV11-2 and TRBJ2-3, the complete variable domain is EAGVAQSPRYKIIEKRQSVAFWCNPISGHATLYWYQQILGQGPKLLIQFQNNGVVDDSQLPKDRFSAERLKGVDSTLKIQPAKLEDSAVYLCASSLYRSTDTQYFGPGTRLTVL.

This chain links TRBV19 with TRBJ2-3; no clear D. Trimming took off 6 bases at V and 4 bases at J, with 14 bases between the two ends. From germline, CDR1 is LNHDA and CDR2 SQIVND (reference sequence). There are 14 residues in the CDR3. The CDR3 DNA reads as TGTGCCAGTAGCGGCCTAGGGCACCCAGATACGCAGTATTTT. Its protein product is CASSGLGHPDTQYF.

This clone is a singleton in its sample. V usage is TRBV7-2 and J usage is TRBJ1-5, with D unclear. The CDR3 extends over 15 amino acids. The germline CDR1 and CDR2 sequences are SGHTA and FQGNSA. The V end was cut by 2 bases, the J end by 0 bases, with 8 bases between. For the CDR3, the DNA is TGTGCCAGCAGCTTACTCGCGAATAGCAATCAGCCCCAGCATTTT. Its protein product is CASSLLANSNQPQHF. Combining the CDR3 with reference TRBV7-2 and TRBJ1-5 gives the whole variable domain GAGVSQSPSNKVTEKGKDVELRCDPISGHTALYWYRQSLGQGLEFLIYFQGNSAPDKSGLPSDRFSAERTGGSVSTLTIQRTQQEDSAVYLCASSLLANSNQPQHFGDGTRLSIL.

The CDR3 DNA reads TGTGCCAGCAGCCCTAGGGGGGGAAACACCGGGGAGCTGTTTTTT. Translation gives CASSPRGGNTGELFF. The rearrangement uses TRBV9 and TRBJ2-2; TRBD2 is a possible D gene (7 bases). The ends were cut back, 4 bases at V and 2 bases at J, with 12 bases in the middle. The CDR3 sequence is 15 residues long. Germline V gives CDR1 SGDLS, CDR2 YYNGEE. Complete variable domain (other parts from reference TRBV9 and TRBJ2-2): DSGVTQTPKHLITATGQRVTLRCSPRSGDLSVYWYQQSLDQGLQFLIQYYNGEERAKGNILERFSAQQFPDLHSELNLSSLELGDSALYFCASSPRGGNTGELFFGEGSRLTVL.

CDR3 loop: CASSYSRLAGANEQFF. The CDR3 region has the DNA TGTGCCAGCAGTTACTCCAGACTAGCGGGGGCCAATGAGCAGTTCTTC. The rearrangement joins TRBV6-5 to TRBJ2-1; 12 bases fit TRBD2. The CDR3 is made up of 16 amino acids. J gave up 6 bases and V 0 bases, and 3 bases lay outside the gene matches. Germline assignment: CDR1 MNHEY and CDR2 SVGAGI.

The J gene is TRBJ2-7, the V gene TRBV7-2; 10 nucleotides match TRBD1. Looked up from germline, CDR1 is SGHTA and CDR2 is FQGNSA. V lost 5 bases and J lost 2; bases outside the gene matches: 12. This CDR3 spans 17 amino acids. Here the CDR3 reads CASSQVTGTGVPYEQYF. For the CDR3, the DNA is TGTGCCAGCAGCCAAGTTACCGGGACAGGGGTCCCCTACGAGCAGTACTTC.

This chain links TRBV18 with TRBJ1-4, with D perhaps matching TRBD1 (6 bases). CDR1 is KGHSH, CDR2 LQKENI, per germline. Trimming shortened V by 2 bases and J by 7 bases, and 14 bases separated the two germline ends. CDR3 size: 15 residues. CDR3 region: CASSPTYRVGEKLFF. In DNA form, the CDR3 reads TGTGCCAGCTCACCAACTTACAGGGTCGGTGAAAAACTGTTTTTT.

The J gene is TRBJ2-7, the V gene TRBV19; D uncertain. This CDR3 has 13 residues. The ends were cut back, 11 bases at V and 3 bases at J, with 17 bases in the middle. Germline CDR1 reads LNHDA; CDR2 reads SQIVND (reference sequence). The chain's CDR3 is CAAGPPGIYEQYF. CDR3 sequence (DNA): TGTGCCGCCGGGCCTCCTGGCATCTACGAGCAGTACTTC.

The chain couples TRBV5-1 to TRBJ1-2, with D possibly TRBD1 on 5 matching bases. The germline V and J ends were trimmed by 2 bases and 4 bases, with 6 bases remaining between them. The CDR3 has 12 residues. Germline V lookup: CDR1 SGHRS, CDR2 YFSETQ. The CDR3 sequence is CASSFQGYGYTF. The CDR3, as DNA: TGCGCCAGCAGCTTCCAGGGCTATGGCTACACCTTC. The full variable domain, in which reference TRBV5-1 and TRBJ1-2 provide the parts outside the CDR3, is KAGVTQTPRYLIKTRGQQVTLSCSPISGHRSVSWYQQTPGQGLQFLFEYFSETQRNKGNFPGRFSGRQFSNSRSEMNVSTLELGDSALYLCASSFQGYGYTFGSGTRLTVV.

The chain recombines TRBV27 with TRBJ2-1; 9 nucleotides match TRBD2. J gave up 10 bases and V 4 bases, and 11 bases lay outside the gene matches. Looked up from germline, CDR1 is MNHEY and CDR2 is SMNVEV (reference sequence). The CDR3 spans 15 residues. CDR3 sequence (DNA): TGTGCCAGCAGTTCCTCGGGACTAGCCGGCGGGGAGCAGTTCTTC. Protein product: CASSSSGLAGGEQFF.

The V gene is TRBV28, the J gene TRBJ2-1; D is undetermined. This CDR3 is 14 amino acids long. Between the trimmed V and J ends, which lost 7 bases and 6 bases, there was a span of 16 bases. Germline values: CDR1 MDHEN, CDR2 SYDVKM. The CDR3 loop reads CASTPRAPINEQFF. Here the CDR3 DNA reads TGTGCCAGCACACCAAGGGCGCCCATCAATGAGCAGTTCTTC.

The chain is built from TRBV2 and TRBJ1-1; D unclear. The germline V gene encodes CDR1 SNHLY and CDR2 FYNNEI. The CDR3 is 14 amino acids. Trimming removed 6 bases at V and 1 base at J, with 12 bases between. CDR3 sequence reads: CASSLQAGNTEAFF. Here the CDR3 DNA reads TGTGCCAGCAGCCTCCAGGCTGGGAACACTGAAGCTTTCTTT.

The chain couples TRBV28 to TRBJ2-7; TRBD2 is a possible D gene (6 bases). The V end was cut by 3 bases, the J end by 6 bases, with 15 bases between. CDR1 is MDHEN, CDR2 SYDVKM, per germline. CDR3 size: 14 residues. In nucleotides, the CDR3 is TGTGCCAGCAGTTTTTTGGGGGGTCCATCCGAGCAGTACTTC. Protein product: CASSFLGGPSEQYF.

This clone was seen a few times. The sample holds other DNA sequences that translate to the same CDR3. The V gene is TRBV6-5, the J gene TRBJ1-2; no clear D gene. Looked up from germline, CDR1 is MNHEY and CDR2 is SVGAGI. CDR3 size: 12 residues. V was trimmed by 3 bases and J by 7 bases, leaving 9 bases between them. The CDR3 reads CASSYSGGGYTF. The DNA for the CDR3 is TGTGCCAGCAGTTATTCAGGAGGTGGCTACACCTTC.

This clone has only one observation. This chain joins TRBV7-9 and TRBJ2-7; tentatively, D is TRBD2 (5 bases). The germline V gene has CDR1 SEHNR and CDR2 FQNEAQ (reference sequence). The CDR3 totals 14 residues. The V and J ends lost 5 bases and 1 base respectively, with 12 bases between them. The CDR3 nucleotides read TGTGCCAGCAGCGCGGGTGGAGGATCCTACGAGCAGTACTTC. It is translated as CASSAGGGSYEQYF. The entire variable domain, with the rest obtained from reference TRBV7-9 and TRBJ2-7, is as follows: DTGVSQNPRHKITKRGQNVTFRCDPISEHNRLYWYRQTLGQGPEFLTYFQNEAQLEKSRLLSDRFSAERPKGSFSTLEIQRTEQGDSAMYLCASSAGGGSYEQYFGPGTRLTVT.

This clone was observed a single time. The chain has TRBV2 and TRBJ2-3; D perhaps matches TRBD1 (5 bases). V gave up 4 bases and J gave up 2 bases, with 13 bases separating them. The CDR3 runs 15 residues. CDR1 and CDR2 from the germline V gene are SNHLY and FYNNEI. CDR3 bases: TGTGCCAGCAGTGTGGAGCAGGGCCCCACAGATACGCAGTATTTT. Amino acid sequence: CASSVEQGPTDTQYF. The full variable domain, its missing parts supplied by reference TRBV2 and TRBJ2-3, is EPEVTQTPSHQVTQMGQEVILRCVPISNHLYFYWYRQILGQKVEFLVSFYNNEISEKSEIFDDQFSVERPDGSNFTLKIRSTKLEDSAMYFCASSVEQGPTDTQYFGPGTRLTVL.

The chain carries TRBV18 and TRBJ2-2; no clear D gene. V was clipped by 1 base and J by 1 base, with 1 base between them. This CDR3 has 13 residues. Per the germline V gene, CDR1 is KGHSH and CDR2 is LQKENI. The CDR3: CASSPQNTGELFF. CDR3 nucleotides: TGTGCCAGCTCACCACAGAACACCGGGGAGCTGTTTTTT.

J is TRBJ2-5 and V is TRBV5-4, with TRBD2 identical over 11 bases. Germline CDR1 reads SGHNT; CDR2 reads YYREEE (reference sequence). The CDR3 runs 16 residues. J lost 1 base, V lost 4 bases, and 6 bases had no gene match. The CDR3 DNA reads TGTGCCAGCAGCCAGGGGCTAGCGGGGGGCCAAGAGACCCAGTACTTC. Translation gives CASSQGLAGGQETQYF.

The chain uses TRBV19 and TRBJ2-7, with D possibly being TRBD1 (5 bases). The CDR3 is made up of 16 amino acids. V lost 5 bases to trimming and J lost 0 bases, with 17 bases between them. Looked up from germline, CDR1 is LNHDA and CDR2 is SQIVND (reference sequence). The CDR3 reads CASSQDGAGASYEQYF. The CDR3 bases are TGTGCCAGTAGTCAGGATGGGGCTGGCGCCTCCTACGAGCAGTACTTC.

The rearrangement joins TRBV4-2 to TRBJ1-5; tentative D call: TRBD1 (6 bases). Germline V gene lookup returns CDR1 LGHNA and CDR2 YNFKEQ. Trimming removed 0 bases at V and 4 bases at J, with 10 bases between. The CDR3 loop spans 15 amino acids. DNA for the CDR3: TGTGCCAGCAGCCAAGACCTGCAGGGGAATCAGCCCCAGCATTTT. It yields the protein CASSQDLQGNQPQHF.

This clone appeared a single time. The rearrangement links TRBV14 to TRBJ1-1, with TRBD1 as a possible D gene (6 bases). This CDR3 region has 13 residues. V was cut by 4 bases and J by 1 base, with 7 bases left in between. Germline lookup yields CDR1 SGHDN and CDR2 FVKESK. The CDR3 bases are TGTGCCAGCAGCCGGGGACAGAACACTGAAGCTTTCTTT. This gives the protein CASSRGQNTEAFF.

The V call is TRBV7-2, the J call TRBJ1-4; D gene unclear. The CDR3 covers 14 residues. Germline CDR1 is SGHTA and CDR2 is FQGNSA. V shed 5 bases and J shed 2 bases, with 9 bases lying between them. The CDR3 loop is CASSLRETNEKLFF. The CDR3 coding sequence is TGTGCCAGCAGCCTAAGGGAGACTAATGAAAAACTGTTTTTT.

The chain recombines TRBV6-1 with TRBJ2-5, with a weak D call TRBD2 (6 bases). V gave up 8 bases and J gave up 5 bases, with 15 bases separating them. The CDR3 has 13 amino acids. Germline V lookup: CDR1 MNHNS, CDR2 SASEGT. The DNA for the CDR3 is TGTGCCAGCCTGGCGGAGGGGCGGGAGACCCAGTACTTC. Its protein product is CASLAEGRETQYF.

This clone was detected a few times. The rearrangement uses TRBV19 and TRBJ1-5, with TRBD1 as a possible D gene (5 bases). V was cut by 10 bases and J by 0 bases, with 16 bases left in between. Per the germline V gene, CDR1 is LNHDA and CDR2 is SQIVND (reference sequence). The CDR3 length is 15 residues. DNA for the CDR3: TGTGCCACCGGACGGGAGACAGTTAGCAATCAGCCCCAGCATTTT. The encoded protein is CATGRETVSNQPQHF.

This CDR3 reads CSVEGGEYEQYF. In DNA, the CDR3 is TGCAGCGTTGAGGGGGGGGAGTACGAGCAGTACTTC. The chain uses TRBV29-1 and TRBJ2-7; 7 nucleotides agree with TRBD2. CDR1 and CDR2 (germline): SQVTM, ANQGSEA. The CDR3 length is 12 residues. The ends lost 3 bases at V and 4 bases at J; junction bases unmatched: 3.

The V call is TRBV25-1, the J call TRBJ1-4; D might be TRBD1 (5 bases). The ends were cut back, 5 bases at V and 0 bases at J, with 16 bases in the middle. Germline loops: CDR1 MGHDK, CDR2 SYGVNS. There are 17 residues in the CDR3. The CDR3 region is CASSLGETIATNEKLFF. Here the CDR3 DNA reads TGTGCCAGCAGTTTGGGGGAGACGATTGCAACTAATGAAAAACTGTTTTTT.

J is TRBJ2-2 and V is TRBV7-2; no definite D call. Trimming removed 5 bases at V and 3 bases at J, with 13 bases between. Germline CDR1 and CDR2: SGHTA and FQGNSA. This CDR3 comprises 15 residues. In nucleotides, the CDR3 is TGTGCCAGCAGCCGCAAATTAGGGTACACCGGGGAGCTGTTTTTT. Translated: CASSRKLGYTGELFF.